The rows below give T cell receptor beta chains drawn from one sample of a study of blood T cells in healthy people across ages. TCRdb passed the 5' RACE reads through MiXCR, listing each CDR3 protein once. The repertoire holds some 760,000 distinct CDR3 sequences, with roughly 25% as singletons. These data were also filed under a second study, of T cells of mothers and their children.

The sequenced sample consisted of blood. The receptor source for this set is a boy aged 10-17 years in good health. Each CDR3 is given without its conserved first and last residue. Each record gives: V gene, clone size, CDR3 protein. Clone size is given for some rows only: seen once, a few or many times, or a class if the clone is expanded.

v_gene: TRBV4-1; abundance: .; CDR3aa: ASSQDSSSYQETQY
v_gene: TRBV6-5; abundance: few; CDR3aa: ASSYDRYEQY
v_gene: TRBV5-1; abundance: once; CDR3aa: ASSLGLRTSSYEQY
v_gene: TRBV28; abundance: .; CDR3aa: ASSSRGFQETQY
v_gene: TRBV2; abundance: .; CDR3aa: ASALGVIEAF
v_gene: TRBV7-8; abundance: few; CDR3aa: ASSLRPFGLPQETQY
v_gene: TRBV27; abundance: .; CDR3aa: ASSNRGINEKLF
v_gene: TRBV30; abundance: .; CDR3aa: AWTPPDVTYEQY
v_gene: TRBV12-3/TRBV12-4; abundance: many; CDR3aa: ASSLGVSYGYT
v_gene: TRBV7-9; abundance: .; CDR3aa: ASSLAQFPLQETQY
v_gene: TRBV5-4; abundance: .; CDR3aa: ASSEWTARAKNIQY
v_gene: TRBV29-1; abundance: few; CDR3aa: SVAHMGLNYGYT
v_gene: TRBV12-3/TRBV12-4; abundance: few; CDR3aa: ASSLVRGKATNEKLF
v_gene: TRBV27; abundance: few; CDR3aa: ASSTPGQGYTGELF
v_gene: TRBV20-1; abundance: .; CDR3aa: SAPPSGSFYEQF
v_gene: TRBV6-2/TRBV6-3; abundance: .; CDR3aa: ASSYGLARKETQY
v_gene: TRBV7-9; abundance: few; CDR3aa: ASSLGDRDNLYGYT
v_gene: TRBV6-6; abundance: few; CDR3aa: ASRSTQGAGEQY
v_gene: TRBV29-1; abundance: .; CDR3aa: SVEGGQTDTQY
v_gene: TRBV4-1; abundance: few; CDR3aa: ASSQDGAGAKETQY
v_gene: TRBV29-1; abundance: .; CDR3aa: SVDRFYNEQF
v_gene: TRBV10-3; abundance: few; CDR3aa: AISGTGGAEETQY
v_gene: TRBV10-3; abundance: few; CDR3aa: AISDRQTYEQY
v_gene: TRBV29-1; abundance: .; CDR3aa: SVSGQDSNQPQH
v_gene: TRBV6-5; abundance: .; CDR3aa: ASSSVGQGGTEAF
v_gene: TRBV6-2/TRBV6-3; abundance: few; CDR3aa: ASSYPSQDSDQETQY
v_gene: TRBV20-1; abundance: .; CDR3aa: SAVLPSGRVTDTQY
v_gene: TRBV9; abundance: .; CDR3aa: ASSSDGARNTGELF
v_gene: TRBV27; abundance: .; CDR3aa: ASSPPPGSGNHGYT
v_gene: TRBV13; abundance: .; CDR3aa: ASSLGRGRADRETQY
v_gene: TRBV4-1; abundance: .; CDR3aa: ASSQERVQETQY
v_gene: TRBV6-2/TRBV6-3; abundance: .; CDR3aa: ASRTDSNYGYT
v_gene: TRBV20-1; abundance: .; CDR3aa: TGLAGSSYEQY
v_gene: TRBV13; abundance: .; CDR3aa: ASSFGHYENTEAF
v_gene: TRBV7-7; abundance: many; CDR3aa: ASSPGTGDEKLF
v_gene: TRBV20-1; abundance: .; CDR3aa: SARGVGYNEQF
v_gene: TRBV7-6; abundance: once; CDR3aa: ASSQGEVTEAF
v_gene: TRBV6-2/TRBV6-3; abundance: .; CDR3aa: ASSFGWGYEQY
v_gene: TRBV3-1; abundance: .; CDR3aa: ASSQDEISGNTIY
v_gene: TRBV7-2; abundance: few; CDR3aa: ASSLIRGDTQY
v_gene: TRBV7-2; abundance: .; CDR3aa: ASSFGGVTYEQY
v_gene: TRBV16; abundance: many; CDR3aa: ASSPQGYQPQH
v_gene: TRBV4-1; abundance: .; CDR3aa: ASSYQVNSYEQY
v_gene: TRBV7-2; abundance: few; CDR3aa: ASSLYWDSYEQY
v_gene: TRBV20-1; abundance: few; CDR3aa: SAPQTGGGYT
v_gene: TRBV5-1; abundance: few; CDR3aa: ASSSPHRGRMAGYT
v_gene: TRBV28; abundance: few; CDR3aa: ARPLCRARSYEQY
v_gene: TRBV11-2; abundance: .; CDR3aa: ASSPLAASRNREQY
v_gene: TRBV12-3/TRBV12-4; abundance: .; CDR3aa: ASRPGLASGETQY
v_gene: TRBV20-1; abundance: many; CDR3aa: SARVQDDRYEQY
v_gene: TRBV20-1; abundance: .; CDR3aa: SALPSGRSEQY
v_gene: TRBV11-2; abundance: many; CDR3aa: ASSLRTAYEQY
v_gene: TRBV19; abundance: few; CDR3aa: ASSPWAGKHNEQF
v_gene: TRBV12-3/TRBV12-4; abundance: few; CDR3aa: ASSSNRPQETQY
v_gene: TRBV6-5; abundance: .; CDR3aa: ASHRAGITGELF
v_gene: TRBV9; abundance: .; CDR3aa: ASSPRDRGGGEY
v_gene: TRBV6-5; abundance: .; CDR3aa: ASRLTRNEKLF
v_gene: TRBV18; abundance: .; CDR3aa: ASSPSSVETQY
v_gene: TRBV29-1; abundance: .; CDR3aa: STQTAVGYEQY
v_gene: TRBV6-5; abundance: .; CDR3aa: ASSSDLGSNQPQH